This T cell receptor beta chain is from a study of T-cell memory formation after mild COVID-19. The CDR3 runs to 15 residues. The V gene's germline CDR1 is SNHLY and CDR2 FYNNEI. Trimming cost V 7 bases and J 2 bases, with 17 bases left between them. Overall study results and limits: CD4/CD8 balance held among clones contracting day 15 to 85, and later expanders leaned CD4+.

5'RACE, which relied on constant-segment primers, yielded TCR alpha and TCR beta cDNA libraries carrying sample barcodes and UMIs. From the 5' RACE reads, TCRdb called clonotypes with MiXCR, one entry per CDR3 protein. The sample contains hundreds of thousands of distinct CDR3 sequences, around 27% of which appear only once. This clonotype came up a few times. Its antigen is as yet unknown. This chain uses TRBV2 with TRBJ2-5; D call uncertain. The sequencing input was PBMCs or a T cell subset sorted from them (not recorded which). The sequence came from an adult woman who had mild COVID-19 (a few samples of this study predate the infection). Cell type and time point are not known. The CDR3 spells CASTHLEAAQETQYF. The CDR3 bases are TGTGCCAGCACCCATCTTGAGGCGGCTCAAGAGACCCAGTACTTC.